This TCR beta chain was identified in a study of control samples from healthy donors and cancer patients. The data were produced by immunoSEQ multiplex PCR, yet TCRdb's version contains in-frame clones alone and is incomplete. The table lists some 150,000 clones, over 85% of them singletons. Looked up from germline, CDR1 is MDHEN and CDR2 is SYDVKM. The CDR3 consists of 14 residues. V was clipped by 4 bases and J by 6 bases, with 16 bases between them. The sequence derives from a man aged 40-55 years in good health. This chain links TRBV28 with TRBJ2-7; D might be TRBD1 (5 bases). The sequencing sample was made of blood. The CDR3 nucleotides are TGTGCCAGCAGTTACCCAGGGAAGCCTTTCGAGCAGTACTTC. Translated, it gives CASSYPGKPFEQYF. The variable domain in full, with the rest retrieved from reference TRBV28 and TRBJ2-7, is DVKVTQSSRYLVKRTGEKVFLECVQDMDHENMFWYRQDPGLGLRLIYFSYDVKMKEKGDIPEGYSVSREKKERFSLILESASTNQTSMYLCASSYPGKPFEQYFGPGTRLTVT.